This T cell receptor beta chain was found in a study of blood T cell repertoires in COVID-19 (dated by TCRdb to 2020 to 2021). Describing the broader study: The collaborator samples originated in the United States, Italy and Spain and spanned the acute and convalescent phases of COVID-19. The prospective study material was composed of cDNA or gDNA derived from T cells, B-cell-depleted T cells, or PBMCs. The dataset comprised deeply sampled blood TCRbeta repertoires from subjects exposed to, actively infected with, or recovered from COVID-19. The repertoires were made available in a free public database intended to serve as a resource for research on the immune response to SARS-CoV-2. Samples came from the ongoing ImmuneRACE study (first 160 participants) plus 1,254 subjects from 6 global collaborators. A de-identified subject ID, COVID-19 status, age in years and sex were almost always included in the sample metadata. Where HLA class I and class II types were available, the types were taken from metadata supplied by the sample provider, not from assay-based typing.

On the study overall, not on this receptor specifically: How much clinical and demographic metadata was included differed by source and by participant, and the metadata was provided uncurated.

Whole blood was collected in K2EDTA tubes by collaborating institutions according to the institutions' own protocols. For TCRbeta analysis, collaborators shipped samples in one of three forms: frozen whole blood, isolated PBMCs, or DNA extracted from either of those sample types. Points on this clone: Its antigen remains unidentified. No much larger clone is present one base from it, and per-base qualities are unavailable.

The immunoSEQ Assay, a bias-controlled multiplex PCR, was used to amplify TCRbeta CDR3 regions from genomic DNA. In the paper's pipeline: Within the assay, amplification of reference gene primers was used to estimate how many nucleated cells each sample contained. To quantify the absolute abundance of each unique TCRbeta CDR3 rearrangement, sequence reads were collapsed and filtered. For each sample, productive Simpson clonality was calculated by taking the square root of Simpson's diversity index across productive rearrangements. TCRdb took this table from immuneACCESS and kept in-frame rearrangements with V and J called. Such tables lack part of the clones; where checked against another copy, unresolved V genes explain under half of the gap, and the rest is unexplained. The DNA was the basis for D and trimming; V, J and clone size are from that table. For this sample there are about 88,000 clones; approximately 91% appear just once. In total, the top ten clones hold over 1.5% of the sample.

The sequence was collected from a man in his fifties or sixties with acute or convalescent COVID-19. The sequencing sample was made of peripheral blood.

Read as DNA, the sequence is TGCGCCAGCAGCTCAGGACTAGTCGTGGATACGCAGTATTTT. This translates into CASSSGLVVDTQYF. In this chain, TRBV5-1 is recombined with TRBJ2-3; 7 central bases correspond to TRBD2. Per the germline V gene, SGHRS is the CDR1 and YFSETQ is the CDR2. V lost 3 bases and J lost 6 bases, and the count of bases not matched to a germline gene is 7. Spanning cysteine to phenylalanine, the CDR3 consists of 14 amino acids. This entry keeps only the CDR3 DNA: 42 bases, framed from base 1.